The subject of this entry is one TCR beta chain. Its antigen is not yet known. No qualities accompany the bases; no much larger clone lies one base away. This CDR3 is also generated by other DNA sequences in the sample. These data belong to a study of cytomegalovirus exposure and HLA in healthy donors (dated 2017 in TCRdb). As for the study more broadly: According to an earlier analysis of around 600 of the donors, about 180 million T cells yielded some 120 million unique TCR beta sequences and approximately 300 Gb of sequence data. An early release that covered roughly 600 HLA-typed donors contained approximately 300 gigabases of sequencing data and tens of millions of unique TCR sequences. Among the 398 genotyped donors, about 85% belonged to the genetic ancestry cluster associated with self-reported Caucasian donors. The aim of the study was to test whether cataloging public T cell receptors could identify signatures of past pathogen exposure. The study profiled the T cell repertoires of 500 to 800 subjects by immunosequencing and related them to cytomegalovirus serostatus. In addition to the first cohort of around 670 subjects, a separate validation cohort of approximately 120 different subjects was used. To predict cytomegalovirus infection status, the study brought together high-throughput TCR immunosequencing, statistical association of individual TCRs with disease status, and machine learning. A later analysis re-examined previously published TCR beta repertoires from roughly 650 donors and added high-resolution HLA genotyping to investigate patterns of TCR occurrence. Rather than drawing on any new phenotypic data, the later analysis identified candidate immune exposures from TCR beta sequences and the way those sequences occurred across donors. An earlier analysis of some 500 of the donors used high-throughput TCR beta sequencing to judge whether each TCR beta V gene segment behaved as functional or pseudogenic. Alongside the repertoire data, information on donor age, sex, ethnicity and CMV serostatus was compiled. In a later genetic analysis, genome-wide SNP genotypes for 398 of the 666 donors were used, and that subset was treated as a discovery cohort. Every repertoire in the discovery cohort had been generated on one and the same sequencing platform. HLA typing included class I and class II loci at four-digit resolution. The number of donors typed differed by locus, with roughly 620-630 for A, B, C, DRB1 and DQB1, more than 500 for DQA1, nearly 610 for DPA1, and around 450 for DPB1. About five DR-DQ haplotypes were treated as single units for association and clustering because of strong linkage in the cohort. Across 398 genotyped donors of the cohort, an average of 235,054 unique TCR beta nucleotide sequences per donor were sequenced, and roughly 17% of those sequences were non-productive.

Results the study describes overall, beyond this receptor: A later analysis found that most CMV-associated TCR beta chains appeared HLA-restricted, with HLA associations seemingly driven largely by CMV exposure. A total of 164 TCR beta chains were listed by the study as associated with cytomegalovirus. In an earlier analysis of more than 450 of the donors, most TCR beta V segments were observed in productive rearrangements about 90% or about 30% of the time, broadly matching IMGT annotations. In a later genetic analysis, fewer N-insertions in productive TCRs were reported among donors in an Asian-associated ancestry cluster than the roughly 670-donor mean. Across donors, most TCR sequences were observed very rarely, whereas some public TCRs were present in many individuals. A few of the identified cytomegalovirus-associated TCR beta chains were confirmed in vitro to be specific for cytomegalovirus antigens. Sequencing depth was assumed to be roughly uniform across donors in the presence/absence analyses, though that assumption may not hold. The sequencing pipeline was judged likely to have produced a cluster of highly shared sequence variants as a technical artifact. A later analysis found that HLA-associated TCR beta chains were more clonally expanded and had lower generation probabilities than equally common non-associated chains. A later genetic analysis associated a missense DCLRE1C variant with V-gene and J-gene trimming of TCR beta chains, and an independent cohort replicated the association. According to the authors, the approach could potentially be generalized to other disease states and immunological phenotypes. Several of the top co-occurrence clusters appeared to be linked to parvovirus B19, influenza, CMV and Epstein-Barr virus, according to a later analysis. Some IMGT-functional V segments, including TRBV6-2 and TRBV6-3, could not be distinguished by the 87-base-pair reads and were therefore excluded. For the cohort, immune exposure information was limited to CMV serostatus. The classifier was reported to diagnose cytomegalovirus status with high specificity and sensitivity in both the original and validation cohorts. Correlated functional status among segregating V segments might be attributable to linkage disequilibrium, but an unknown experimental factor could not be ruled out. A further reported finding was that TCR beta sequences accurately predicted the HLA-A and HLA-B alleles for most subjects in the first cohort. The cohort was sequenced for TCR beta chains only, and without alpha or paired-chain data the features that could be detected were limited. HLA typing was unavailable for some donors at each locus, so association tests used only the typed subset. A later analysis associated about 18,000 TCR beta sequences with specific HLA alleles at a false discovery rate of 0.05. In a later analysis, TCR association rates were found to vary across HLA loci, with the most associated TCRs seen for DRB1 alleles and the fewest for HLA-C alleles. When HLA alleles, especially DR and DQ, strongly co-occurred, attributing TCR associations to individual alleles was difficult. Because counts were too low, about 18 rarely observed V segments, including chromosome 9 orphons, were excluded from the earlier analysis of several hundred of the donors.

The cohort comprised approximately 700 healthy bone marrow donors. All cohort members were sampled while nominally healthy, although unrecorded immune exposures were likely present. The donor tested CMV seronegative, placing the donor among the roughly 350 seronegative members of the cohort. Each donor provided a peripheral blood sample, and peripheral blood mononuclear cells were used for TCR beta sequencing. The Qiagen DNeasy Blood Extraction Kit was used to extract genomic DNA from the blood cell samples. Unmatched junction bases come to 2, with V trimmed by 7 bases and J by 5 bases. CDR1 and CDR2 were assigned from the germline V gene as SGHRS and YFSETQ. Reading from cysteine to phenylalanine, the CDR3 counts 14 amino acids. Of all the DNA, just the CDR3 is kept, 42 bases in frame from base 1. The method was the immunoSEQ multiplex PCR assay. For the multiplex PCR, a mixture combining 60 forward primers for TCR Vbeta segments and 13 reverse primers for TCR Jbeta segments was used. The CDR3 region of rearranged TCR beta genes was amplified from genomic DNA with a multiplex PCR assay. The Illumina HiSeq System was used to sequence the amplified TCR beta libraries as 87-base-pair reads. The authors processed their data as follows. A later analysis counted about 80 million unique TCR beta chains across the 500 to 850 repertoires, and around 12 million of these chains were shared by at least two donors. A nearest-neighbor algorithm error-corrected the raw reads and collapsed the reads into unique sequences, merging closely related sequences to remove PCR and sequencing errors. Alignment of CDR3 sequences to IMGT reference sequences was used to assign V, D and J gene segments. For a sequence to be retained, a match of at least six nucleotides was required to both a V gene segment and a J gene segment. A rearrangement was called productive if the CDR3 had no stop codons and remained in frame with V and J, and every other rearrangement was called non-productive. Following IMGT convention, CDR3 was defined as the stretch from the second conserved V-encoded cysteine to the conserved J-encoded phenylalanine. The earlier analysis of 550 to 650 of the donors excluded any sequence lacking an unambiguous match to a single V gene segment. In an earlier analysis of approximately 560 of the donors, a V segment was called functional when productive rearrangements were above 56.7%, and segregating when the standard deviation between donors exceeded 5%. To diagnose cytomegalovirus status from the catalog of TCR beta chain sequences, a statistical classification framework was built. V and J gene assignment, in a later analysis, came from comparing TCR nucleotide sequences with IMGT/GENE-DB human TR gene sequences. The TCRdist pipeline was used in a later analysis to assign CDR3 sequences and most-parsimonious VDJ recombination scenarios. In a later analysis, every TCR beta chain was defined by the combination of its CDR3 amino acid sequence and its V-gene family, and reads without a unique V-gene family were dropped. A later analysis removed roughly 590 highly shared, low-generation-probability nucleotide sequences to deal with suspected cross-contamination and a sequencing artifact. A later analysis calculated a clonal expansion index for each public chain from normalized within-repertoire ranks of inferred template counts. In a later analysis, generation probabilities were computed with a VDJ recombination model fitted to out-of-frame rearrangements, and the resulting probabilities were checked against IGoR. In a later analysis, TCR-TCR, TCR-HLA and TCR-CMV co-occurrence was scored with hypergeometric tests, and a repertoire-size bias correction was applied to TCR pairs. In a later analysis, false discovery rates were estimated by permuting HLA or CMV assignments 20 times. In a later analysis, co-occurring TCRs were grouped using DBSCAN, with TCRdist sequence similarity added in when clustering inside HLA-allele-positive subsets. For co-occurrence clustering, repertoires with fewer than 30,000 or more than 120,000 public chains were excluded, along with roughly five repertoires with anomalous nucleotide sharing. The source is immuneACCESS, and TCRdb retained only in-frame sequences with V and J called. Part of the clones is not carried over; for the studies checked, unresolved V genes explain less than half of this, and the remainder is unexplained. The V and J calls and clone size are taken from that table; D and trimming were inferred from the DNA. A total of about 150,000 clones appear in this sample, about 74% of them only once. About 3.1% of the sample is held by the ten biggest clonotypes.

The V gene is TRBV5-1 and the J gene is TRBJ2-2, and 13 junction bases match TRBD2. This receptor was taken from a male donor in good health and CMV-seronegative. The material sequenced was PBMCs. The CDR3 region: CASSLAGGTGELFF. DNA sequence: TGCGCCAGCTCACTAGCGGGAGGGACCGGGGAGCTGTTTTTT.